This T cell receptor beta chain was found in a study of T cell responses to AZD1222 COVID-19 vaccine. Clones were read by immunoSEQ multiplex PCR, and TCRdb kept only the in-frame ones, dropping some. The table lists some 98,000 clones, roughly 88% of them singletons. Points on this clone: Its antigen remains unidentified.

Study-wide findings and caveats: Females outnumbered males among donors, who were mostly white British; clonal diversity was possibly underestimated.

Trimming shortened V by 3 bases and J by 1 base, and 19 bases separated the two germline ends. The V gene's germline CDR1 is LGHDT and CDR2 YNNKEL (reference sequence). The CDR3 covers 18 residues. This TCR derives from an adult in good health. The sample consisted of peripheral blood, taken on day 0 of AZD1222 vaccination. This chain connects TRBV3-1 (or the pseudogene TRBV3-2) to TRBJ1-3; D is perhaps TRBD1 (5 bases). CDR3 DNA sequence: TGTGCCAGCAGCCAGGGGCAGTCAGGCCACCTTTCTGGAAACACCATATATTTT. Amino acids: CASSQGQSGHLSGNTIYF.